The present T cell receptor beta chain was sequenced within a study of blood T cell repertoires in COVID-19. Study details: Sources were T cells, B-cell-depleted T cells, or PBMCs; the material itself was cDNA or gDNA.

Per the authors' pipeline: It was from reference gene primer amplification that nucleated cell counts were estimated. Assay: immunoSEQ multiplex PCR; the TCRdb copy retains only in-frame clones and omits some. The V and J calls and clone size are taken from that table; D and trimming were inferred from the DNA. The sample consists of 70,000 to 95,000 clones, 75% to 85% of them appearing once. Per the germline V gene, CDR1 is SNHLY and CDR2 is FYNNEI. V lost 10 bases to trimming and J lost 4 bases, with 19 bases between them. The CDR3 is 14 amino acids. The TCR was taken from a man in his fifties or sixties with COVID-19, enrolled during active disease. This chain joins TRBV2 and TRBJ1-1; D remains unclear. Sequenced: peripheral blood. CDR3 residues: CATRGGSATTEAFF. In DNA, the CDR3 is TGTGCCACCCGGGGAGGATCGGCTACCACTGAAGCTTTCTTT.